This T cell receptor beta chain originates from a study of blood T cell repertoires in COVID-19. Study summary: Acute-phase and convalescent COVID-19 samples originated in the United States, Italy and Spain. PBMCs, B-cell-depleted T cells, or T cells provided the cDNA or gDNA that made up the material.

Germline lookup yields CDR1 SQVTM and CDR2 ANQGSEA. The CDR3 totals 15 residues. The ends were cut back, 1 base at V and 4 bases at J, with 17 bases in the middle. In the authors' workflow: Reference gene primer amplification gave nucleated cell count estimates. Profiled with immunoSEQ multiplex PCR; TCRdb holds only in-frame clones, not every one. That table gives V, J and clone size, and the DNA gave D and trimming. Found here are over 70,000 clones, about 80% of them singletons; the top ten hold over 25%. This clonotype was sampled from a human donor in a cohort sampled during active COVID-19. The V gene is TRBV29-1, the J gene TRBJ2-7, with D possibly TRBD2 on 6 matching bases. Sequenced sample: peripheral blood. CDR3 in amino acids: CSVEGAGPRGYEQYF. In DNA form, the CDR3 reads TGCAGCGTTGAAGGCGCGGGACCGAGAGGATACGAGCAGTACTTC.